Each of the 3 T cell receptor beta chains below was sequenced from the same sample in a study of blood T cells in healthy people across ages. A second roughly 7 to 12 cycle PCR used barcoded and J-beta primers. TCRdb used MiXCR to reprocess the 5' RACE reads, holding one entry per CDR3 protein. The repertoire holds roughly 860,000 distinct CDR3 sequences, with approximately 59% as singletons. Material for sequencing was blood. Receptor source: a man aged 25 to 40 in good health.

This clonotype was observed a single time. One end of the junction varies from germline; a read error may be responsible. The rearrangement links TRBV5-1 to TRBJ2-7; 8 bases agree with TRBD2. Per germline, CDR1 SGHRS and CDR2 YFSETQ. This CDR3 contains 14 residues. The DNA for the CDR3 is TGCGCCAGCAGCTTGGTTGGGGGACTAGAAGAGCAGAACTTC. Protein: CASSLVGGLEEQNF.

This clonotype was found many times. CDR3 amino acids: CSARGTGTSFSKETQYF. CDR3 coding DNA: TGCAGTGCTAGAGGCACCGGGACTAGCTTTTCAAAAGAGACCCAGTACTTC. The gene calls are TRBV20-1 and TRBJ2-5; 9 bases are a match to TRBD2. CDR1 and CDR2 (germline): DFQATT, SNEGSKA (reference sequence). The CDR3 covers 17 residues. After removal of 1 base from V and 3 bases from J, the junction contained 12 bases not matched to a gene.

V is TRBV20-1 and J is TRBJ2-5, with 11 bases matching TRBD2. The DNA end favors TRBJ2-7, so the J call may be wrong. Germline lookup yields CDR1 DFQATT and CDR2 SNEGSKA (reference sequence). The CDR3 is made up of 15 amino acids. CDR3 region: CSASPPSGGWYEQYF. CDR3 nucleotide sequence: TGCAGTGCTAGCCCCCCTAGCGGGGGGTGGTACGAGCAGTACTTC.